This TCR beta chain was captured in a study of blood T cell repertoires in COVID-19. In the study overall: T cells, B-cell-depleted T cells, or PBMCs supplied cDNA or gDNA.

TCRdb keeps only in-frame clones here, not all; method: immunoSEQ multiplex PCR. The repertoire holds about 140,000 clones, with roughly 73% as singletons. With V trimmed by 4 bases and J by 0 bases, 2 bases remained unmatched. Germline lookup yields CDR1 LGHNA and CDR2 YNFKEQ. There are 15 residues in the CDR3. V and J are TRBV4-2 and TRBJ1-4; 7 nucleotides agree with TRBD1. Sequencing was carried out using peripheral blood. This TCR derives from a woman in her forties or fifties with active or convalescent COVID-19. This chain's CDR3 is CASSRDSATNEKLFF. The CDR3 bases are TGTGCCAGCAGCCGGGACAGTGCAACTAATGAAAAACTGTTTTTT.